This T cell receptor beta chain came from a study of Graves' ophthalmopathy and Graves' hyperthyroidism. About the research overall: Peripheral blood sampling preceded any treatment and occurred at initial diagnosis.

Amplified TCR beta CDR3 regions were obtained using RNA transcripts as template. RT-PCR was first run with HTBI primers, then multiplex PCR in a second round. In TCRdb, the multiplex PCR reads were re-called with MiXCR into one record per CDR3 protein. The sample records about 620,000 distinct CDR3 sequences, about 20% being singletons. Germline CDR1 and CDR2: LGHDT and YNNKEL (reference sequence). The CDR3 length is 15 residues. V shed 4 bases, J shed 2 bases, and the junction held 6 bases outside the gene matches. This clonotype was obtained from a woman in her late teens or twenties with stable Graves' hyperthyroidism. Some clones in this sample may be carry-over from other donors' samples. The sequencing sample was made of peripheral blood. V gene TRBV3-1 combines with J gene TRBJ1-2, with 8 bases that match TRBD1. This CDR3 reads CASSLMGQANYGYTF. CDR3 DNA: TGTGCCAGCAGCCTGATGGGACAGGCAAACTATGGCTACACCTTC.